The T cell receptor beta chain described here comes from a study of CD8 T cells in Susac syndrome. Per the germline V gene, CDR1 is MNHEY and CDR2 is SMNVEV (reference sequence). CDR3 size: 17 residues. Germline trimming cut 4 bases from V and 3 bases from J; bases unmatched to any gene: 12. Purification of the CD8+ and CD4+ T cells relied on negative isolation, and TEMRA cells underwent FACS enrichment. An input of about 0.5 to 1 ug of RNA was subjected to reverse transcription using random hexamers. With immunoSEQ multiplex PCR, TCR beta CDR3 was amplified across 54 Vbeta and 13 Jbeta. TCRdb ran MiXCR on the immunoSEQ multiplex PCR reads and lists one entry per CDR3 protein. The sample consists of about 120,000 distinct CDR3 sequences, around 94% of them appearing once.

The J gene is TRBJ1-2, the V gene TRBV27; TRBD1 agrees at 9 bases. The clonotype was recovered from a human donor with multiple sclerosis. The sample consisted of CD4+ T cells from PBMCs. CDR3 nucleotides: TGTGCCAGCAGTTCCCGATACTACAGGGGGCAGGACTATGGCTACACCTTC. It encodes CASSSRYYRGQDYGYTF.